This TCR beta chain was identified during a study of spatial heterogeneity in lung cancer. General study findings and limits: Tumor mutation count correlated with how many alpha and beta TCRs expanded intratumorally.

At least ten counts were recorded for this clonotype. What it binds is unknown. The V and J ends lost 0 bases and 5 bases respectively, with 8 bases between them. Looked up from germline, CDR1 is SGHRS and CDR2 is YFSETQ. This CDR3 is 13 amino acids long. Described time point: sample taken at primary tumor resection. A total of roughly 72 untreated early-stage non-small cell lung cancer patients served as donors. Individually, TCR cDNA molecules were each labelled with a unique molecular identifier. Via MiXCR, TCRdb re-called the 5' RACE reads, giving one row per CDR3 protein. The sample lists about 20,000 distinct CDR3 sequences, about 7.5% occurring once.

This chain joins TRBV5-1 and TRBJ1-2; the D is unclear. The sample consisted of lung tumor tissue, taken at surgery. This receptor was obtained from a male donor with early-stage non-small cell lung cancer. CDR3 nucleotide sequence: TGCGCCAGCAGCTTGGAGGGAGAATATGGCTACACCTTC. It specifies CASSLEGEYGYTF.